The 26 T cell receptor beta chains below come from one sample, sequenced in a study of cytomegalovirus exposure and HLA in healthy donors. Primers for the PCR totalled 60 Vbeta and 13 Jbeta. TCRdb's table, derived via immunoSEQ multiplex PCR, lists solely in-frame clones and lacks some. The sample consists of 120,000 to 150,000 clones, just under 85% of them appearing once. Sequencing was done on a sample of PBMCs. The receptors stem from a middle-aged woman in good health and CMV-seronegative.

The chain carries TRBV5-1 and TRBJ2-7, with 13 bases matching TRBD2. Per the germline V gene, CDR1 is SGHRS and CDR2 is YFSETQ. The V segment lost 8 bases and the J segment 10 bases; nucleotides outside the gene matches: 12. The CDR3 has 14 residues. CDR3 in DNA: TGCGCCAGGACGGGGACTAGCGGGGCCTTAAGACAGTACTTC. Its translation: CARTGTSGALRQYF.

As to this clone: At one end, the junction sequence differs from germline, possibly due to a read error. The chain joins TRBV7-9 to TRBJ2-1; 8 bases line up with TRBD2. Germline CDR1 and CDR2: SEHNR and FQNEAQ (reference sequence). The CDR3 has 17 residues. The DNA of the CDR3 is TGTTCCAGCAGCTCTCGATTTGGGGCGGGAGGATCCAATGAGCAGTTCTTC. Translation gives CSSSSRFGAGGSNEQFF.

The chain has TRBV2 and TRBJ1-5; possibly TRBD1 for D (6 bases). CDR1 is SNHLY and CDR2 is FYNNEI in the germline V gene. V was trimmed by 5 bases and J by 0 bases, leaving 11 bases between them. The CDR3 totals 15 residues. For the CDR3, the DNA is TGTGCCAGCAGTAGAAGGACAGCTAGCAATCAGCCCCAGCATTTT. Residues: CASSRRTASNQPQHF.

The V gene is TRBV28, the J gene TRBJ2-5, with D uncertain. The CDR3 is made up of 12 amino acids. Germline values: CDR1 MDHEN, CDR2 SYDVKM. V was trimmed by 3 bases and J by 9 bases, leaving 11 bases between them. The CDR3 coding sequence is TGTGCCAGCAGTTTCAGAAGTTGGCCCCAGTACTTC. Its protein is CASSFRSWPQYF.

Turning to this clone: The same CDR3 can be traced to other DNA sequences in this sample. J is TRBJ2-7 and V is TRBV5-6, with 7 nucleotides matching TRBD1. The length of the CDR3 is 14 residues. V trimming: 3 bases; J trimming: 2 bases; junction bases outside the gene matches: 5. The germline V gene encodes CDR1 SGHDT and CDR2 YYEEEE. The CDR3 sequence: CASSWDRDPYEQYF. The DNA for the CDR3 is TGTGCCAGCAGCTGGGACAGAGACCCCTACGAGCAGTACTTC.

V usage is TRBV6-1 and J usage is TRBJ1-5; D gene uncertain. The CDR3 is made up of 11 amino acids. CDR1 is MNHNS, CDR2 SASEGT, per germline. Trimming stripped 4 bases from V and 9 bases from J, with 7 bases between. The CDR3 sequence is CASSALPPQHF. As DNA, the CDR3 is TGTGCCAGCAGTGCTCTTCCGCCCCAGCATTTT.

The chain combines TRBV19 with TRBJ2-1; 9 nucleotides match TRBD1. Germline assignment: CDR1 LNHDA and CDR2 SQIVND (reference sequence). The CDR3 length is 15 residues. Trimming removed 6 bases from V and 6 bases from J; junction bases left unmatched: 9. The CDR3 region has the DNA TGTGCCAGTAGCCTAACAGGGGGCGCTTCCAATGAGCAGTTCTTC. Translating gives CASSLTGGASNEQFF. The full variable domain, with the rest looked up from reference TRBV19 and TRBJ2-1, is DGGITQSPKYLFRKEGQNVTLSCEQNLNHDAMYWYRQDPGQGLRLIYYSQIVNDFQKGDIAEGYSVSREKKESFPLTVTSAQKNPTAFYLCASSLTGGASNEQFFGPGTRLTVL.

The chain couples TRBV6-5 to TRBJ1-1, with D tentatively TRBD1 (5 bases). Germline CDR1 and CDR2: MNHEY and SVGAGI. CDR3 length: 14 residues. V lost 2 bases to trimming and J lost 5 bases, with 12 bases between them. CDR3 sequence (DNA): TGTGCCAGCAGTTACAACGGGGGACGTACTGAAGCTTTCTTT. Translating gives CASSYNGGRTEAFF.

V gene TRBV4-2 combines with J gene TRBJ2-7, with TRBD2 matching 7 bases. After removal of 0 bases from V and 4 bases from J, the junction contained 9 bases not matched to a gene. From germline, CDR1 is LGHNA and CDR2 YNFKEQ. This CDR3 has 16 amino acids. CDR3 sequence (DNA): TGTGCCAGCAGCCAAGATTGGGGGGGGGAGTGGTACGAGCAGTACTTC. Translating gives CASSQDWGGEWYEQYF.

This clone was picked up one time. This chain uses TRBV19 with TRBJ1-2, with 10 positions matching TRBD1. Germline V CDR1 and CDR2: LNHDA, SQIVND (reference sequence). CDR3 length equals 14 residues. The ends lost 9 bases at V and 2 bases at J; junction bases unmatched: 6. CDR3: CASRQGANNYGYTF. In DNA, the CDR3 is TGTGCCAGCAGACAGGGGGCGAACAACTATGGCTACACCTTC.

This clone was recorded once. This chain's CDR3 is CASSPPSGLGRHEQFF. CDR3 nucleotides: TGTGCCAGCAGCCCTCCGTCAGGACTAGGGAGGCATGAGCAGTTCTTC. The genes are TRBV9 and TRBJ2-1; 7 positions agree with TRBD2. After removal of 4 bases from V and 8 bases from J, the junction contained 15 bases not matched to a gene. The CDR3 length is 16 residues. Looked up from germline, CDR1 is SGDLS and CDR2 is YYNGEE.

The chain has TRBV19 and TRBJ1-1, with a possible D match to TRBD1 (6 bases). With 9 bases removed from V and 1 base from J, the gap between germline ends came to 15 bases. Germline loops: CDR1 LNHDA, CDR2 SQIVND (reference sequence). The CDR3 consists of 14 residues. CDR3 in DNA: TGTGCCAGCAGGGTACAGGGATCGAACACTGAAGCTTTCTTT. This sequence encodes CASRVQGSNTEAFF.

The rearrangement links TRBV10-3 to TRBJ1-2, with 11 bases matching TRBD1. The CDR3 consists of 15 residues. CDR1 and CDR2 from the germline V gene are ENHRY and SYGVKD. Trimming cost V 2 bases and J 8 bases; bases outside gene matches: 7. The CDR3 DNA is TGTGCCATCAGTGAGACAGGACAGGGGGCGGCCGGCTACACCTTC. Amino acids: CAISETGQGAAGYTF.

This clone was found a few times. This chain joins TRBV11-2 and TRBJ1-2; 10 bases match TRBD1. CDR1 and CDR2 (germline): SGHAT, FQNNGV. The CDR3 runs to 15 residues. V was clipped by 5 bases and J by 5 bases; unmatched bases: 8. CDR3 bases: TGTGCCAGCAGCCGCCCGGACAGGGGGGCTTATGGCTACACCTTC. Translating it yields CASSRPDRGAYGYTF.

Remarks on this clone: Additional DNA sequences in this sample encode the identical CDR3. The V and J genes are TRBV19 and TRBJ1-1; 8 bases are shared with TRBD1. CDR3 length equals 14 residues. V lost 3 bases, J lost 5 bases, and 5 bases stayed unmatched. Germline loops: CDR1 LNHDA, CDR2 SQIVND (reference sequence). The CDR3 DNA reads TGTGCCAGTAGTATGCGGACAGGGTGGACTGAAGCTTTCTTT. Protein sequence: CASSMRTGWTEAFF.

The rearrangement joins TRBV7-2 to TRBJ2-3, with 9 bases matching TRBD2. V lost 1 base and J lost 4; bases outside the gene matches: 3. CDR1 is SGHTA, CDR2 FQGNSA, per germline. CDR3 length: 15 residues. The DNA of the CDR3 is TGTGCCAGCAGCTTAGTAGCTAGCGGGGCAGATACGCAGTATTTT. Residues: CASSLVASGADTQYF.

CDR3 sequence: CASFREAGRRVKAFF. As DNA, the CDR3 is TGTGCCAGTTTCAGGGAGGCGGGGAGGAGAGTGAAAGCTTTCTTT. The V and J genes are TRBV19 and TRBJ1-1; D perhaps matches TRBD1 (5 bases). The CDR3 covers 15 residues. Between the trimmed V and J ends, which lost 8 bases and 9 bases, there was a span of 25 bases. Per the germline V gene, CDR1 is LNHDA and CDR2 is SQIVND (reference sequence).

This chain links TRBV5-1 with TRBJ2-1; TRBD2 agrees at 9 bases. CDR1 is SGHRS and CDR2 is YFSETQ in the germline V gene. This CDR3 has 16 residues. Trimming took 0 bases from V and 7 from J; bases not matched to a gene: 8. As DNA, the CDR3 is TGCGCCAGCAGCTTGGTCTTAGCGGGAGTGGAGAATGAGCAGTTCTTC. This codes for CASSLVLAGVENEQFF.

The rearrangement uses TRBV27 and TRBJ1-5, with TRBD1 as a possible D gene (6 bases). The CDR3 length is 16 residues. The germline V gene has CDR1 MNHEY and CDR2 SMNVEV (reference sequence). Deletions cut 5 bases from V and 6 bases from J, with 20 bases between. The CDR3 reads CASSIHRDPRSQPQHF. Here the CDR3 DNA reads TGTGCCAGCAGTATTCACAGGGACCCGAGGAGTCAGCCCCAGCATTTT.

The J gene is TRBJ1-1, the V gene TRBV6-1; D unresolved. The CDR3 runs 13 residues. Germline V CDR1 and CDR2: MNHNS, SASEGT. V was clipped by 4 bases and J by 5 bases, with 11 bases between them. The CDR3 here is CASSALGETEAFF. The CDR3 DNA follows: TGTGCCAGCAGTGCCTTAGGAGAGACTGAAGCTTTCTTT.

The rearrangement joins TRBV5-6 to TRBJ1-4; TRBD1 matches 8 bases. The CDR3 covers 17 residues. The germline V gene encodes CDR1 SGHDT and CDR2 YYEEEE. J gave up 0 bases and V 2 bases, and 6 bases lay outside the gene matches. The DNA of the CDR3 is TGTGCCAGCAGCTTTTTCGGACAGGGAGCAACTAATGAAAAACTGTTTTTT. This gives the protein CASSFFGQGATNEKLFF.

V is TRBV30 and J is TRBJ1-3; TRBD1 aligns across 9 bases. CDR3 size: 13 residues. Germline V gene data show CDR1 as GTSNPN and CDR2 as SVGIG (reference sequence). Here the CDR3 reads CAWDRESGNTIYF. The CDR3, as DNA: TGTGCGTGGGACAGGGAATCTGGAAACACCATATATTTT.

The chain uses TRBV2 and TRBJ2-1; 8 nucleotides align to TRBD2. This CDR3 comprises 17 residues. After removal of 0 bases from V and 9 bases from J, the junction contained 13 bases not matched to a gene. The germline gives CDR1 SNHLY, CDR2 FYNNEI. CDR3 DNA sequence: TGTGCCAGCAGTGAAGCCACCGGGACTAGGGGGTTGCGTGAGCAGTTCTTC. This translates into CASSEATGTRGLREQFF.

V is TRBV7-8 and J is TRBJ2-3, with TRBD1 as a possible D gene (6 bases). The CDR3 consists of 12 residues. The V and J ends lost 5 bases and 6 bases respectively, with 9 bases between them. Germline CDR1 and CDR2: SGHVS and FQNEAQ. CDR3 sequence: CASSRTVDTQYF. In DNA form, the CDR3 reads TGTGCCAGCAGCAGGACAGTTGATACGCAGTATTTT.

This clone was recorded a few times. The CDR3 region is CASSLMGQAAGNTIYF. CDR3 in DNA: TGTGCCAGCAGCTTAATGGGACAGGCTGCTGGAAACACCATATATTTT. The V call is TRBV7-8, the J call TRBJ1-3; 8 bases are a match to TRBD1. CDR1 and CDR2 (germline): SGHVS, FQNEAQ. Unmatched junction bases numbered 5, after V lost 2 bases and J lost 2 bases. CDR3 length equals 16 residues.

The chain joins TRBV28 to TRBJ1-2; 9 positions match TRBD1. V lost 11 bases, J lost 6 bases, and 19 bases stayed unmatched. Per the germline V gene, CDR1 is MDHEN and CDR2 is SYDVKM. The CDR3 has 16 amino acids. The CDR3 here is CAGRTPLGQGTDGYTF. Here the CDR3 DNA reads TGTGCCGGCCGGACGCCCCTGGGACAGGGTACGGATGGCTACACCTTC.